The next 6 T cell receptor beta chains were all read from a single sample in a study of T cell changes during pregnancy in multiple sclerosis. Generated by immunoSEQ multiplex PCR, the TCRdb table keeps only in-frame clones and is missing some. This sample has approximately 53,000 clones, with roughly 92% found just once. Material: CD4+ T cells from peripheral blood mononuclear cells, obtained before pregnancy. These receptors originate from a female donor with multiple sclerosis, enrolled in a pregnancy study.

The chain couples TRBV6-1 to TRBJ1-5; 7 bases are shared with TRBD1. The CDR3 has 15 residues. Germline V gene data show CDR1 as MNHNS and CDR2 as SASEGT. Trimming at V came to 6 bases and at J to 2 bases, leaving 7 bases not matched to a gene. The DNA of the CDR3 is TGTGCCAGCAGGCTTAACAGGGGCGGCAATCAGCCCCAGCATTTT. It is translated as CASRLNRGGNQPQHF.

V usage is TRBV2 and J usage is TRBJ2-2; 11 bases are a match to TRBD2. V shed 6 bases, J shed 5 bases, and the junction held 2 bases outside the gene matches. CDR1 is SNHLY and CDR2 is FYNNEI in the germline V gene. The CDR3 covers 14 residues. The CDR3 protein is CASRTSGITGELFF. In nucleotides, the CDR3 is TGTGCCAGCAGGACTAGCGGGATTACCGGGGAGCTGTTTTTT.

This chain uses TRBV7-2 with TRBJ2-1; 7 positions agree with TRBD2. The CDR3 sequence is 15 residues long. J was trimmed by 0 bases and V by 4 bases; bases with no gene match: 3. The germline CDR1 and CDR2 sequences are SGHTA and FQGNSA. The CDR3, as DNA: TGTGCCAGCAGCTCTCGGACTAGCTCCTACAATGAGCAGTTCTTC. The encoded protein is CASSSRTSSYNEQFF.

The chain uses TRBV6-5 and TRBJ1-2; 8 nucleotides line up with TRBD1. V gave up 5 bases and J gave up 2 bases; unmatched junction bases: 7. Germline CDR1 reads MNHEY; CDR2 reads SVGAGI. The length of the CDR3 is 15 residues. CDR3 residues: CASSRLDRVNYGYTF. As DNA, the CDR3 is TGTGCCAGCAGTCGGTTGGACAGGGTCAACTATGGCTACACCTTC.

This chain connects TRBV29-1 to TRBJ1-1, with D perhaps matching TRBD1 (5 bases). This CDR3 is built from 12 residues. Germline V CDR1 and CDR2: SQVTM, ANQGSEA. Trimming took off 3 bases at V and 4 bases at J, with 9 bases between the two ends. This CDR3 is CSVDPGGTEAFF. In DNA, the CDR3 is TGCAGCGTTGACCCGGGGGGCACTGAAGCTTTCTTT.

V is TRBV30 and J is TRBJ1-1; TRBD1 is a possible D gene (6 bases). There are 12 residues in the CDR3. Germline V CDR1 and CDR2: GTSNPN, SVGIG (reference sequence). The CDR3 DNA sequence: TGTGCTCGAGCGGGGGCGGGGACTGAAGCTTTCTTT. This gives the protein CARAGAGTEAFF.